This T cell receptor beta chain was documented in a study of T-cell memory formation after mild COVID-19. This CDR3 region has 15 residues. V dropped 0 bases and J dropped 4 bases, with 10 bases sitting between them. From germline, CDR1 is ENHRY and CDR2 SYGVKD. Study outcomes and limitations: Chiefly within CM and EM were the contracting CD4+ clones; CD8+ ones were within EMRA.

A word on this clonotype: Its antigen remains unknown.

Each CDR3 protein gets one entry after TCRdb re-called the 5' RACE reads with MiXCR. The table includes 150,000 to 200,000 distinct CDR3 sequences, more than 12% detected once. The chain joins TRBV10-3 to TRBJ2-1; D is undetermined. Input material: PBMCs or a T cell subset sorted from them (not recorded which). The receptor's source is an adult woman who had mild COVID-19 (a few samples of this study predate the infection). Cell type and time point are not known. CDR3 sequence: CAISESKHQYNEQFF. The CDR3 DNA sequence: TGTGCCATCAGTGAGTCGAAGCACCAGTACAATGAGCAGTTCTTC.